This T cell receptor (beta chain) was observed in a study of CD8 T cells in ankylosing spondylitis. This clonotype has more than one count but fewer than ten. What it binds is unknown. Study-wide findings and caveats: The authors found the disease-linked clones to be CD8+ and relatively rare in peripheral blood. Enrichment of disease-linked clones was reportedly significant in matched ankylosing spondylitis synovial fluid. Ankylosing spondylitis blood appeared to be characterized by a TCR beta motif of about eight highly homologous variants. Earlier literature documents some of the motif variants in reactive arthritis synovial fluid and blood.

Libraries for TCR beta were made by quantitative 5'-RACE with molecular barcodes. TCRdb reprocessed the 5' RACE reads with MiXCR, giving one entry per CDR3 protein. The sample yields around 100,000 distinct CDR3 sequences, more than 8.5% seen once. The receptor comes from a male donor with ankylosing spondylitis. The sample taken for sequencing was blood, either unsorted or a sorted T cell fraction (not recorded which).

Written as DNA, the CDR3 is TGCGCCAGCAGCGGGGGGGGAAATGAGCAGTTCTTC. Amino acids: CASSGGGNEQFF. The chain uses TRBV5-1 and TRBJ2-1, with 7 positions matching TRBD2. V lost 4 bases and J lost 7; bases outside the gene matches: 2. Germline V gene sequence: CDR1 SGHRS, CDR2 YFSETQ. This CDR3 is 12 amino acids long.